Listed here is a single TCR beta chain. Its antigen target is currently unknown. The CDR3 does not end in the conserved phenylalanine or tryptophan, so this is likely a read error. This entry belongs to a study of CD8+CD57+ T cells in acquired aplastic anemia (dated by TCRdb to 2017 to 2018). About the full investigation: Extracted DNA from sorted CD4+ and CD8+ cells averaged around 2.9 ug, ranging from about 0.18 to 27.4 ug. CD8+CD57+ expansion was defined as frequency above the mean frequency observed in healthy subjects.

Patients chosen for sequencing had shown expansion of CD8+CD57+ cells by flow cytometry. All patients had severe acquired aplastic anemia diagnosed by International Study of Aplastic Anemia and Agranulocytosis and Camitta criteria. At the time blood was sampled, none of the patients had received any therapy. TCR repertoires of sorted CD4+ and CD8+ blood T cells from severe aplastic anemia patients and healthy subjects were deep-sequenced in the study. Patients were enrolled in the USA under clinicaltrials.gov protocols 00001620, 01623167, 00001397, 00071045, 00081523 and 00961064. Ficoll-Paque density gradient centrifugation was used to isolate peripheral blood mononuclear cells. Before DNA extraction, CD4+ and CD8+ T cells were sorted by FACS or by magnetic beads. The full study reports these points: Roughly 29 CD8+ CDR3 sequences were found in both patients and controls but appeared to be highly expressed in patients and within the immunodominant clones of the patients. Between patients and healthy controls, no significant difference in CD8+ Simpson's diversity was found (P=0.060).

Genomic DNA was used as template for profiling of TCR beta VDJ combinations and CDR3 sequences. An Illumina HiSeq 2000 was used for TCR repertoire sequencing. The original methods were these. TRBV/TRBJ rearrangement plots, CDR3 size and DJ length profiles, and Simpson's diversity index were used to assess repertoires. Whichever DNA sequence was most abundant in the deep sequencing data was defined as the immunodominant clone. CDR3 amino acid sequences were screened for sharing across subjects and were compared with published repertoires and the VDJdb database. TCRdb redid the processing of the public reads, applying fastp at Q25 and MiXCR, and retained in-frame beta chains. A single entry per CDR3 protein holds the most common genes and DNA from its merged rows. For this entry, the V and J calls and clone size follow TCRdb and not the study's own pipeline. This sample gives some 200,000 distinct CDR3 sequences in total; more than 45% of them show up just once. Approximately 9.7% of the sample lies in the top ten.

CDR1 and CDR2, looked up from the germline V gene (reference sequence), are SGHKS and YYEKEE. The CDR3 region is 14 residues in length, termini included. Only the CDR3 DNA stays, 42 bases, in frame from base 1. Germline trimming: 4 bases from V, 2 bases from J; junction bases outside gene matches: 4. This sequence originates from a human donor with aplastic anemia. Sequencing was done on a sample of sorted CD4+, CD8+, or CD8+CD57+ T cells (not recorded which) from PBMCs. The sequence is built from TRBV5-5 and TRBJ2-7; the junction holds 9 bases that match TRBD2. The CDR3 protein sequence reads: CASSVTSGTYEQYL. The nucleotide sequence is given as TGTGCCAGCAGCGTGACTAGCGGCACCTACGAGCAGTACCTC.